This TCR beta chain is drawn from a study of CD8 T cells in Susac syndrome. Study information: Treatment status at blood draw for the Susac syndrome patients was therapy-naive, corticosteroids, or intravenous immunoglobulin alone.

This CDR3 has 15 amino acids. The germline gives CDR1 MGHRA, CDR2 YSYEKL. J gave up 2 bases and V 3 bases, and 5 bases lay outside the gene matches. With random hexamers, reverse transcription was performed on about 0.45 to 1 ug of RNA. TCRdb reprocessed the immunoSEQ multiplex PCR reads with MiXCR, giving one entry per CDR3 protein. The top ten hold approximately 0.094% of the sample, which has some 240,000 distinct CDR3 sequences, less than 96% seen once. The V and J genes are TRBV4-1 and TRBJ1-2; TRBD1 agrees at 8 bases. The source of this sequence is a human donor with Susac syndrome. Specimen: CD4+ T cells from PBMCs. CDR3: CASSQTDRGNYGYTF. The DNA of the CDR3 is TGCGCCAGCAGCCAGACCGACAGGGGCAACTATGGCTACACCTTC.